Listed below are T cell receptor beta chains from one sample, sequenced in a study of T cell changes during pregnancy in multiple sclerosis. Libraries were prepared by immunoSEQ multiplex PCR; TCRdb keeps only in-frame clonotypes and omits some of them. This sample has approximately 90,000 clones; around 94% occur once, and the top ten carry under 0.85%. The material was peripheral blood, obtained in the third trimester of pregnancy. The receptors originated from a female donor with multiple sclerosis, enrolled in a pregnancy study. Each CDR3 is given with its conserved first and last residue. D genes are given only for firm matches. Size values are once, few and many counts, or a class for expanded clones, and some rows have none.

TRBJ1-2 - TRBV6-1 - CASSLQGSSQAGYTF TGTGCCAGCAGTTTACAGGGTTCGTCCCAAGCTGGCTACACCTTC
TRBJ2-7 - TRBV4-2 TRBD2 CASSQVWGLHTYEQYF TGTGCCAGCAGCCAAGTCTGGGGACTACACACCTACGAGCAGTACTTC
TRBJ1-2 - TRBV7-8 TRBD1 CASSLSPPDRGRSSGYTF TGTGCCAGCAGCTTATCCCCTCCTGACAGGGGACGTAGTAGTGGCTACACCTTC
TRBJ2-1 - TRBV6-1 TRBD2 CASSEGLAGEPRNNEQFF TGTGCCAGCAGTGAGGGACTAGCGGGAGAACCTAGAAACAATGAGCAGTTCTTC
TRBJ1-2 - TRBV30 - CAWSRQAGGYTF TGTGCCTGGAGTAGACAGGCTGGAGGCTACACCTTC
TRBJ2-5 - TRBV20-1 - CSSGTKETQYF TGCAGTTCCGGGACAAAAGAGACCCAGTACTTC
TRBJ2-7 once TRBV6-1 - CASRTPNTYEQYF TGTGCCAGCAGAACACCGAATACCTACGAGCAGTACTTC
TRBJ2-1 - TRBV5-1 TRBD2 CASSGLAGVGNEQFF TGCGCCAGCAGCGGACTAGCGGGAGTAGGGAATGAGCAGTTCTTC
TRBJ2-1 - TRBV18 - CASSPSEGIGNEQFF TGTGCCAGCTCACCCTCGGAGGGCATTGGGAATGAGCAGTTCTTC
TRBJ2-6 - TRBV25-1 TRBD2 CASSHRAGVAGANVLTF TGTGCCAGCAGTCACCGAGCGGGAGTAGCTGGGGCCAACGTCCTGACTTTC
TRBJ2-1 - TRBV11-3 - CASSLEAGSYNEQFF TGTGCCAGCAGCTTAGAAGCGGGTTCCTACAATGAGCAGTTCTTC
TRBJ1-5 - TRBV7-5 - CVRSWDRGQVQPQHF TGTGTCAGAAGCTGGGACAGGGGGCAGGTTCAGCCCCAGCATTTT
TRBJ1-2 - TRBV28 TRBD1 CASSFSDRAYGYTF TGTGCCAGCAGTTTCTCGGACAGGGCCTATGGCTACACCTTC
TRBJ2-7 - TRBV27 - CASSFQGAYEQYF TGTGCCAGCAGTTTCCAAGGAGCCTACGAGCAGTACTTC
TRBJ1-2 - TRBV27 - CASRFGGNYGYTF TGTGCCAGCAGATTCGGGGGGAACTATGGCTACACCTTC
TRBJ2-7 - TRBV5-1 TRBD1 CASSKGQGVAYEQYF TGCGCCAGCAGCAAAGGACAGGGGGTCGCCTACGAGCAGTACTTC
TRBJ2-3 - TRBV4-3 TRBD2 CASSQDATGTSGTDTQYF TGCGCCAGCAGCCAAGATGCCACCGGGACTAGCGGGACAGATACGCAGTATTTT
TRBJ1-1 - TRBV5-1 TRBD1 CASSPGQGVAPEAFF TGCGCCAGCAGCCCGGGACAGGGGGTGGCCCCTGAAGCTTTCTTT
TRBJ1-1 - TRBV7-9 TRBD1 CASRPDRGNTEAFF TGTGCCAGCAGACCGGACAGGGGGAACACTGAAGCTTTCTTT
TRBJ1-1 - TRBV19 - CATSGGSVTEAFF TGTGCCACCTCGGGAGGGTCGGTGACTGAAGCTTTCTTT
TRBJ2-1 - TRBV2 TRBD1 CASTSMGQFSYNEQFF TGTGCCAGCACCTCAATGGGACAGTTCTCCTACAATGAGCAGTTCTTC
TRBJ1-2 - TRBV19 - CASRYILGYTF TGTGCCAGTAGATACATCCTTGGCTACACCTTC
TRBJ1-2 - TRBV5-1 - CASSLVSRKSNYGYTF TGCGCCAGCAGCTTGGTCTCCAGGAAGAGTAACTATGGCTACACCTTC
TRBJ2-2 few TRBV6-5 - CASSYRWNTGELFF TGTGCCAGCAGTTACCGGTGGAACACCGGGGAGCTGTTTTTT
TRBJ2-5 - TRBV19 TRBD2 CASGWTSGGRETQYF TGTGCCAGTGGTTGGACTAGCGGAGGGAGAGAGACCCAGTACTTC
TRBJ1-4 - TRBV9 TRBD1 CASSAADRGNEKLFF TGTGCCAGCAGCGCAGCGGACAGGGGGAATGAAAAACTGTTTTTT
TRBJ1-4 - TRBV7-9 - CASIGGQAEKLFF TGTGCCAGCATAGGAGGGCAGGCTGAAAAACTGTTTTTT
TRBJ2-3 - TRBV27 TRBD2 CASSLGEGTDTQYF TGTGCCAGCAGTCTTGGGGAGGGTACAGATACGCAGTATTTT
TRBJ2-7 - TRBV13 - CASSIGSGGYEQYF TGTGCCAGCAGCATCGGTTCCGGGGGCTACGAGCAGTACTTC
TRBJ2-7 - TRBV13 - CASSPWTADYEQYF TGTGCCAGCAGCCCTTGGACTGCGGACTACGAGCAGTACTTC
TRBJ2-1 - TRBV9 TRBD1 CASSVEGTVSYNEQFF TGTGCCAGCAGCGTAGAAGGGACAGTCTCCTACAATGAGCAGTTCTTC
TRBJ1-1 - TRBV6-5 - CASHGGLNTEAFF TGTGCCTCACACGGGGGATTGAACACTGAAGCTTTCTTT
TRBJ1-1 - TRBV5-6 - CASSLEHRNTEAFF TGTGCCAGCAGCCTGGAACATCGGAACACTGAAGCTTTCTTT
TRBJ1-2 - TRBV28 - CASSSQVPGYTF TGTGCCAGCAGTTCACAGGTCCCTGGCTACACCTTC
TRBJ1-5 - TRBV28 TRBD1 CASSPVQGARSNQPQHF TGTGCCAGCAGTCCGGTACAGGGGGCGCGCAGCAATCAGCCCCAGCATTTT
TRBJ2-7 once TRBV19 - CASTTGEGDEQYF TGTGCCAGTACAACGGGAGAGGGCGACGAGCAGTACTTC
TRBJ1-1 - TRBV5-4 TRBD1 CASSRGGQGTEAFF TGTGCCAGCAGCCGGGGGGGACAGGGGACTGAAGCTTTCTTT
TRBJ2-5 - TRBV6-1 TRBD2 CASSEVGFNPSMGGTWEQYF TGTGCCAGCAGTGAGGTTGGTTTTAACCCCTCGATGGGGGGGACGTGGGAGCAGTACTTC
TRBJ1-5 once TRBV6-1 TRBD1 CASIGDRISNQPQHF TGTGCCAGCATAGGGGACAGGATTAGCAATCAGCCCCAGCATTTT
TRBJ2-7 - TRBV6-1 - CASSDTRDISTYEQYF TGTGCCAGCAGTGACACTCGGGACATCTCAACCTACGAGCAGTACTTC
TRBJ1-2 - TRBV13 TRBD1 CASSLGSYRGKNYGYTF TGTGCCAGCAGCTTAGGTTCGTACAGGGGGAAAAACTATGGCTACACCTTC
TRBJ2-7 - TRBV19 - CASSMGHYEQYF TGTGCCAGTAGTATGGGCCACTACGAGCAGTACTTC
TRBJ1-5 - TRBV5-6 - CASSLLGQGNQPQHF TGTGCCAGCAGCTTGCTGGGGCAGGGGAATCAGCCCCAGCATTTT
TRBJ2-3 - TRBV7-6 - CASSSPLRDSTDTQYF TGTGCCAGCAGCTCGCCGTTGCGGGATAGCACAGATACGCAGTATTTT
TRBJ1-1 - TRBV7-8 - CASSLTSMNTEAFF TGTGCCAGCAGCTTAACGAGTATGAACACTGAAGCTTTCTTT
TRBJ1-4 - TRBV7-2 - CASSWRGGGNEKLFF TGTGCCAGCAGCTGGCGGGGGGGCGGAAATGAAAAACTGTTTTTT
TRBJ1-3 once TRBV28 - CASTGGYSGNTIYF TGTGCCAGCACGGGGGGGTACTCTGGAAACACCATATATTTT
TRBJ2-7 - TRBV18 TRBD1 CASSAGQGASYEQYF TGTGCCAGCTCAGCAGGACAGGGGGCCTCCTACGAGCAGTACTTC
TRBJ2-3 - TRBV9 - CASEDTGTDTQYF TGTGCCAGCGAGGACACTGGCACAGATACGCAGTATTTT
TRBJ1-1 - TRBV18 TRBD1 CASGRQGEAFF TGTGCCAGCGGTCGACAGGGTGAAGCTTTCTTT
TRBJ1-5 - TRBV28 - CASSSETAGNQPQHF TGTGCCAGCAGTTCCGAGACAGCGGGTAATCAGCCCCAGCATTTT